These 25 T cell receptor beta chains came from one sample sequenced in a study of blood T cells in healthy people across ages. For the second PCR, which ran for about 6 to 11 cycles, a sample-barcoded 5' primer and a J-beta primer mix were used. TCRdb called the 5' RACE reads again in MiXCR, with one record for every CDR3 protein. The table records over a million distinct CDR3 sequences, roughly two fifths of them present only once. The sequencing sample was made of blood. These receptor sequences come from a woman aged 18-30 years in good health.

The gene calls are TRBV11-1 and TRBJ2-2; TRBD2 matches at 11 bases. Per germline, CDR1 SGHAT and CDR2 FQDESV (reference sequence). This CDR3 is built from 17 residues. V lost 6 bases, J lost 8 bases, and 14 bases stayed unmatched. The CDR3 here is CASSRSGLAGGLGELFF. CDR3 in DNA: TGTGCCAGCAGTCGCTCGGGGCTAGCGGGAGGATTAGGGGAGCTGTTTTTT.

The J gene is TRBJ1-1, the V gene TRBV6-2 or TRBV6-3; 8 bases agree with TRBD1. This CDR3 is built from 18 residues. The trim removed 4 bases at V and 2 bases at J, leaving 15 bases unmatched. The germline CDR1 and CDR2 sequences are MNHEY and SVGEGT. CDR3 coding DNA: TGTGCCAGCAGTTCCGGGAGGGGCCCAGGGGGCCTAAACACTGAAGCTTTCTTT. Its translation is CASSSGRGPGGLNTEAFF.

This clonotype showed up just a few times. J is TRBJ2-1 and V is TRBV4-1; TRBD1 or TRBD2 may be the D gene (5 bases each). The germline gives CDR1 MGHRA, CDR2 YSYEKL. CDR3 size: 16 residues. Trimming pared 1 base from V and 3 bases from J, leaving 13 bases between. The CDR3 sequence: CASSQVMGTLYNEQFF. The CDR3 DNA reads TGCGCCAGCAGCCAAGTCATGGGGACCCTCTACAATGAGCAGTTCTTC.

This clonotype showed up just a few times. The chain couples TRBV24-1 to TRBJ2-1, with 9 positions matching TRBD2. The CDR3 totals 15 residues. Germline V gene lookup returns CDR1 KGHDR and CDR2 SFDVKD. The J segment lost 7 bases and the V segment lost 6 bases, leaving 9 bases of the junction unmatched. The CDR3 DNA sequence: TGTGCCACCAGTAAAAATAAGCGGGAGGCGAATGAGCAGTTCTTC. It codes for CATSKNKREANEQFF.

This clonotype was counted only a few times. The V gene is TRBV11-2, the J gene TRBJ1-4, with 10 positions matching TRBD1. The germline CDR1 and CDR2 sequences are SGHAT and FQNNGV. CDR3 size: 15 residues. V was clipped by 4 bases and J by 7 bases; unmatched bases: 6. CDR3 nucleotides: TGTGCCAGCAGCTCCCTCCGGGACAGGGGTGAAAAACTGTTTTTT. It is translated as CASSSLRDRGEKLFF.

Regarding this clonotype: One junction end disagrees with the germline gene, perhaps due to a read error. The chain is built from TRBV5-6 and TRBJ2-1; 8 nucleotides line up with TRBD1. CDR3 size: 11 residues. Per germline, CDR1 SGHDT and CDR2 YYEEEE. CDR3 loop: CSSSLGGQEFF. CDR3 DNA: TGTTCCAGCAGCTTAGGGGGACAGGAGTTCTTC.

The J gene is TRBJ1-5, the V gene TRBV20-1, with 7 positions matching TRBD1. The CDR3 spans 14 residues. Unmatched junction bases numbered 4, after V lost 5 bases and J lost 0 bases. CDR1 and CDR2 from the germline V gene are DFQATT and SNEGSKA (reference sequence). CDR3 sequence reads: CSAPDRNSNQPQHF. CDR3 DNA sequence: TGCAGTGCTCCGGACAGGAATAGCAATCAGCCCCAGCATTTT.

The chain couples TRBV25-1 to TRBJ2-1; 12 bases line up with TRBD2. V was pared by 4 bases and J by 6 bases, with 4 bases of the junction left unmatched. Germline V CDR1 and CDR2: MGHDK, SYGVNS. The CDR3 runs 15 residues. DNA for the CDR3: TGTGCCAGCAGTGGGGGACTAGCGGGCCCCAATGAGCAGTTCTTC. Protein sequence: CASSGGLAGPNEQFF.

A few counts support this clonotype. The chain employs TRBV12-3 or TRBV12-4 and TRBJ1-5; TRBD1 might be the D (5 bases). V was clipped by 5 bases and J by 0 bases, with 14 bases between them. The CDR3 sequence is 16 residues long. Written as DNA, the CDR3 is TGTGCCAGCAGTACCCGGGACGGCCATAGCAATCAGCCCCAGCATTTT. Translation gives CASSTRDGHSNQPQHF.

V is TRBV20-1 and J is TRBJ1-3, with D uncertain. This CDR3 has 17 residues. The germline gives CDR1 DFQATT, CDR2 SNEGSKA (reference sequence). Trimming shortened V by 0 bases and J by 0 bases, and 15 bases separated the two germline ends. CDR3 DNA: TGCAGTGCTAGAGATTGGGGAGTTGACCCCTCTGGAAACACCATATATTTT. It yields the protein CSARDWGVDPSGNTIYF.

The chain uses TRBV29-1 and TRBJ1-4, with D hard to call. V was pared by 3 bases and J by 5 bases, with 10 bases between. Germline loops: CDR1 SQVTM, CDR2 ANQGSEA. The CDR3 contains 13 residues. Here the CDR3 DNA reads TGCAGCGTTGAGGTTAGAGAGAATGAAAAACTGTTTTTT. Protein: CSVEVRENEKLFF.

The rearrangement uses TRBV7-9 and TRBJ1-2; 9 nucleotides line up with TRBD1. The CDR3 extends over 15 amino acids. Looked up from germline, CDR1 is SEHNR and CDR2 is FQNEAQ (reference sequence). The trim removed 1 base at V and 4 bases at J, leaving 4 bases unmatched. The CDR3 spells CASSLEGQGIYGYTF. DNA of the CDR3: TGTGCCAGCAGCTTAGAGGGACAGGGAATCTATGGCTACACCTTC.

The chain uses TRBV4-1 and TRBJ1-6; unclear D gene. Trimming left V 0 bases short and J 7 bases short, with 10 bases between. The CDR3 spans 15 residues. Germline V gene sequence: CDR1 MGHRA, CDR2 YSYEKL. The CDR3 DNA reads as TGCGCCAGCAGCCAAGAGGGGTCAGACAATTCACCCCTCCACTTT. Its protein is CASSQEGSDNSPLHF.

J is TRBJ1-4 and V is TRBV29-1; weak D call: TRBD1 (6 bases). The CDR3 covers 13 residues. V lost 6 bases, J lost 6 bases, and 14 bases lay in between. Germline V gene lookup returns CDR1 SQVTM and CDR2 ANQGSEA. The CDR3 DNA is TGCAGCGTCTTACAGGGTGGGGATGAAAAACTGTTTTTT. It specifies CSVLQGGDEKLFF. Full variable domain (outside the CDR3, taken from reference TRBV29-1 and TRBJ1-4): SAVISQKPSRDICQRGTSLTIQCQVDSQVTMMFWYRQQPGQSLTLIATANQGSEATYESGFVIDKFPISRPNLTFSTLTVSNMSPEDSSIYLCSVLQGGDEKLFFGSGTQLSVL.

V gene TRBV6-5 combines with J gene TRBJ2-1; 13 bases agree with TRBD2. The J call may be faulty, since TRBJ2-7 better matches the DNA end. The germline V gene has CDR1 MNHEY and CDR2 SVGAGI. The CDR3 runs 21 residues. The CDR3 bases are TGTGCCAGCAGTTCCCTAACTAGCGGGGGGGGCCTCCAGAGCTCCTACAATGAGCAGTACTTC. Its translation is CASSSLTSGGGLQSSYNEQYF.

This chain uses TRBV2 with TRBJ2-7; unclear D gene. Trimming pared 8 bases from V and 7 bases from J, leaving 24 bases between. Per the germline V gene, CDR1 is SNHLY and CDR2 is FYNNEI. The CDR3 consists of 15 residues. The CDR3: CASSSTAYSGGEQYF. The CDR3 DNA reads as TGTGCCAGCTCGAGTACAGCCTACTCAGGCGGTGAGCAGTACTTC.

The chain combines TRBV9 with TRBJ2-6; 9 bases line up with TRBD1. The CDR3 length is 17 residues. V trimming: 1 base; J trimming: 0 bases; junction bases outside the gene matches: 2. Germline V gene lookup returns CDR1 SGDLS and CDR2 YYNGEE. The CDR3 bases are TGTGCCAGCAGCGTAAGGACAGGGGACTCTGGGGCCAACGTCCTGACTTTC. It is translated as CASSVRTGDSGANVLTF.

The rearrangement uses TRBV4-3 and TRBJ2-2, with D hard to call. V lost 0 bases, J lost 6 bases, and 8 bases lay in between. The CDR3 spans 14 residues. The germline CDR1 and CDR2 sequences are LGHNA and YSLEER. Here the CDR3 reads CASSQEVGPGELFF. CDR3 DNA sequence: TGCGCCAGCAGCCAAGAAGTGGGTCCCGGGGAGCTGTTTTTT.

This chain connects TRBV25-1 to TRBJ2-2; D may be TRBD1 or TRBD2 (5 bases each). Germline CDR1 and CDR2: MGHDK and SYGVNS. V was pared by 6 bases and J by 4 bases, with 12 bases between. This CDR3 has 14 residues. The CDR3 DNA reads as TGTGCCAGCAGGCCGGGACGATCCACCGGGGAGCTGTTTTTT. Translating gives CASRPGRSTGELFF.

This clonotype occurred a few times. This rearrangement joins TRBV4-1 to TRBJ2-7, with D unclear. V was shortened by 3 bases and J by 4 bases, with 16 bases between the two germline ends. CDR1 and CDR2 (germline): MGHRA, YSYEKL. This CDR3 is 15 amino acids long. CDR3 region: CASSHSAGSAYEQYF. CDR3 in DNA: TGCGCCAGCAGCCACAGCGCCGGGTCGGCTTACGAGCAGTACTTC.

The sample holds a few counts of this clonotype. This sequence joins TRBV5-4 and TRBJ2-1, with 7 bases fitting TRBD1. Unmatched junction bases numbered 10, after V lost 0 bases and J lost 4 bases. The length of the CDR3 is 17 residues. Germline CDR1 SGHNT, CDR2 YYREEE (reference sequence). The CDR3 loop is CASSLGTGTAVYNEQFF. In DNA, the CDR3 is TGTGCCAGCAGCTTGGGAACCGGGACAGCAGTTTACAATGAGCAGTTCTTC.

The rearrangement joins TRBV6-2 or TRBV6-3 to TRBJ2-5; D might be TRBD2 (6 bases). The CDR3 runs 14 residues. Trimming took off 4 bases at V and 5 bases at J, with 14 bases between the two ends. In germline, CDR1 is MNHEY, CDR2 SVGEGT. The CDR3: CASSLGGELETQYF. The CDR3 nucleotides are TGTGCCAGCAGTTTGGGCGGGGAATTGGAGACCCAGTACTTC.

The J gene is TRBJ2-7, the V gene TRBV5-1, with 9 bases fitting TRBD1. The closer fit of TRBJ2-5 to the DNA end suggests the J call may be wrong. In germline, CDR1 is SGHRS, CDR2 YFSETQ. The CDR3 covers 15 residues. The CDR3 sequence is CASSGRDRVQETQYF. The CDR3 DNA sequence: TGCGCCAGCAGCGGCCGGGACAGGGTCCAAGAGACCCAGTACTTC.

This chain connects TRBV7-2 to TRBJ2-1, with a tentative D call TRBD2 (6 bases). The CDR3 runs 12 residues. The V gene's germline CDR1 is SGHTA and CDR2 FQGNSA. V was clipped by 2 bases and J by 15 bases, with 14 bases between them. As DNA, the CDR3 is TGTGCCAGCAGCTTATCGACTAGAAGCGGGTTCTTC. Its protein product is CASSLSTRSGFF.

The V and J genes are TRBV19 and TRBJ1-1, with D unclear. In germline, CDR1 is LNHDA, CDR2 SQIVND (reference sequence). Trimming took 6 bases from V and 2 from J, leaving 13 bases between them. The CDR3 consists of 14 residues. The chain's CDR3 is CASSITHVNTEAFF. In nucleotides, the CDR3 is TGTGCCAGTAGCATAACACACGTCAACACTGAAGCTTTCTTT.